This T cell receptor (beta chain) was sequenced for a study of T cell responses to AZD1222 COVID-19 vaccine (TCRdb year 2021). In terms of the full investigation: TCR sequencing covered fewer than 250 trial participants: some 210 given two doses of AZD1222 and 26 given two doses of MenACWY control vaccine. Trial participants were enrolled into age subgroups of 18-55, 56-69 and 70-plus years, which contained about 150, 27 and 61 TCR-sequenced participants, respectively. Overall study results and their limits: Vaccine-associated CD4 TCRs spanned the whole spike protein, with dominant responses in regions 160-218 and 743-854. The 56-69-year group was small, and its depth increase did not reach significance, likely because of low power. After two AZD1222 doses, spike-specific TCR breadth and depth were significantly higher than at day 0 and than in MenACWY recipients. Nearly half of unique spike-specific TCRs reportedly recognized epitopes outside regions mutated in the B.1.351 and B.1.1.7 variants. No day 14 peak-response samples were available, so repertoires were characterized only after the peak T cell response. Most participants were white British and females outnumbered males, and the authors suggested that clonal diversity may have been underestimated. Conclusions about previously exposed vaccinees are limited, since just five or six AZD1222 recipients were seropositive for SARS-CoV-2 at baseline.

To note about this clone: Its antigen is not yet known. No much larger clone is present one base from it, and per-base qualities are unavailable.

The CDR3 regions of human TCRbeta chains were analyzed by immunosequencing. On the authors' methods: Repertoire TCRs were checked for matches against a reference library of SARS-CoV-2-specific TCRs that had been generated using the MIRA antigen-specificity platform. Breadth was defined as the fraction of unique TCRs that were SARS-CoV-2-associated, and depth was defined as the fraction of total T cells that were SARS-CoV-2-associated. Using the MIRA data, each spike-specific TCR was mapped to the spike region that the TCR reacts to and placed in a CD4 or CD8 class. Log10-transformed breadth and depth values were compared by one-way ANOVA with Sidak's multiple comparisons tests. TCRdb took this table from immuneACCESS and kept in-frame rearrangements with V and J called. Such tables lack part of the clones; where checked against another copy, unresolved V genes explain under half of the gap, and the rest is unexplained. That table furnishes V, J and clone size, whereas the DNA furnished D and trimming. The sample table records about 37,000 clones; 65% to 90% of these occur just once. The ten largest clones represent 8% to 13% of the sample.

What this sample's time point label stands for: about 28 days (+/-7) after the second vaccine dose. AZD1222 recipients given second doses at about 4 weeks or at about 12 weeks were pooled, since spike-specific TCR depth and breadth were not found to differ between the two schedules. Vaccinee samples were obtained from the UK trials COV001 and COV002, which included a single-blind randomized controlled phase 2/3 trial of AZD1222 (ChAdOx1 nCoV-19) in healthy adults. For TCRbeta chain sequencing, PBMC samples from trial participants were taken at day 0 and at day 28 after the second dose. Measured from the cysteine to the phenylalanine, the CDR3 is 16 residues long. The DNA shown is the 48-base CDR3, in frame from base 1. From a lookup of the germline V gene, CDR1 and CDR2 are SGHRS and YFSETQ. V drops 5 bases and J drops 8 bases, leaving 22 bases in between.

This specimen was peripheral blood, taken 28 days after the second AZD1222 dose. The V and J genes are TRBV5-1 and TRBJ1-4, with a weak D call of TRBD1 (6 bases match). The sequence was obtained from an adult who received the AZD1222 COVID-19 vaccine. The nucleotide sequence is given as TGCGCCAGCAGTTCGCAGGGGCAAGCTTTGAAAGAAAAACTGTTTTTT. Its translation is CASSSQGQALKEKLFF.